This TCR beta chain came from a study of Graves' ophthalmopathy and Graves' hyperthyroidism. General study findings and limits: The blood repertoire also included most expanded thyroid clonotypes above 0.001 frequency. With approximately 88% sensitivity and 70% to 82% specificity, a 13-signature model separated ophthalmopathy from stable hyperthyroidism.

Lactation, pregnancy, uncontrolled infections and other autoimmune diseases were all grounds for excluding patients. Fresh peripheral blood (more than 9 ml) yielded the PBMCs. Remarks on this clonotype: Its specificity is unknown.

The CDR3 is 13 residues long. Germline V gives CDR1 SGHVS, CDR2 FNYEAQ. V lost 5 bases and J lost 5, with 12 bases in between. RNA transcripts were the source from which TCR beta CDR3 regions were amplified. A first-round RT-PCR used HTBI primers, followed by a second-round multiplex PCR. TCRdb independently ran MiXCR on the multiplex PCR reads; one entry per CDR3 protein. The sample contains 200,000 to 250,000 distinct CDR3 sequences, 45% of which appear only once. The specimen sequenced was peripheral blood. The sequence derives from an adult man with Graves' ophthalmopathy. The rearrangement uses TRBV7-6 and TRBJ2-5, with D possibly TRBD2 on 5 matching bases. For the CDR3, the DNA is TGTGCCAGCAGCCGAGGGCCCCGGGAGACCCAGTACTTC. It codes for CASSRGPRETQYF.